This TCR beta chain was found in a study of T cells after yellow fever vaccination (dated by TCRdb to between 2017 and 2020). Study-wide context: Libraries from fractions with low cell numbers were prepared with the SMART-Seq v4 Ultra Low Input RNA kit. Bulk TCR alpha and beta repertoires were sequenced longitudinally to track T-cell clones before and after primary and booster YFV17D yellow fever vaccination. The cohort comprised two healthy male donors, one aged 18 to 30 and one aged 30 to 39 years. Blood samples were taken at several timepoints before and after primary and secondary immunization, and bulk PBMC replicates and cell subsets were isolated.

V is pruned by 2 bases and J by 0 bases, leaving 2 bases of the junction without a gene match. The germline V gene (reference sequence) provides CDR1 MNHNY and CDR2 SVGAGI. Counted from cysteine to phenylalanine, this CDR3 has 15 amino acids. Left in the record is the CDR3 DNA by itself, 45 bases read in frame from the first base. The meaning of the sample's treatment or condition label: live attenuated yellow fever vaccine strain. At each blood-draw timepoint, two biological replicates of bulk PBMCs were obtained. PBMCs were isolated from peripheral blood using a standard Ficoll-Paque protocol. TriZol was used to extract RNA from bulk PBMCs, CD4 and CD8 fractions, and dextramer-positive and dextramer-negative fractions. Instrument used: Illumina NovaSeq 6000. TCR cDNA was synthesized by 5'RACE template switching, through which a universal primer site and unique molecular identifiers were introduced. cDNA synthesis was primed from both the TCR alpha and TCR beta constant segments. Library amplification used two PCR steps, and the second PCR step added sample barcodes and sequencing adapters. Sequencing of libraries was performed on Illumina HiSeq 2500 (2x100 bp) or NovaSeq (2x150 bp). Per the source publication's procedure: Demultiplexing of reads and collapsing into UMI consensus sequences were performed with MIGEC, and V(D)J alignment was carried out with MiXCR. Vaccine-responding clonotypes were identified with edgeR using replicate PBMC samples, with FDR below 0.01 and a log2 fold change above 5 up to day 15 being required. Each bulk clonotype received a CD4 or CD8 identity based on whether the sequenced CD4 or CD8 repertoire contained that clonotype at higher abundance. The public reads were reprocessed in TCRdb via fastp at Q25 and MiXCR, keeping in-frame beta chains. Identical CDR3 protein sequences are pooled into one entry, listed with their most common genes and DNA. TCRdb's processing, not the authors' own work, is the source of the V and J calls. The sample profile shows some 320,000 distinct CDR3 sequences; 4.1% of them were found once. 20% to 25% of the sample is in the top ten clones.

This clonotype was detected a few times. Its antigen has not been determined. Base qualities are not provided; no much larger clone lies one nucleotide away. Results the study describes overall, beyond this receptor: The study included only a couple of donors, which limits how far the findings can be generalized. After the booster, most of the clones that had expanded following primary vaccination were detected again (just under 97% of CD4 and around 87% of CD8), which suggests that memory was broadly maintained. Compared with the primary T-cell response, the secondary T-cell response was faster but weaker, reaching its peak on day 5 rather than on day 15. Computational filtering was required because FACS-sorted repertoires could contain abundant contaminating clonotypes from the bulk population. A small share of clonotypes occurred in both CD4 and CD8 compartments, likely arising from convergent recombination.

The sequence came from a man between 18 and 29 years old who received the YFV17D yellow fever vaccine. The sample in question was PBMCs, obtained 5 days after the yellow fever booster vaccination. Here the chain combines TRBV6-6 and TRBJ1-2, and TRBD1 matches 8 of the central bases. This receptor carries the CDR3 CASSYGTGANYGYTF. The DNA is TGTGCCAGCAGTTACGGGACAGGAGCTAACTATGGCTACACCTTC.